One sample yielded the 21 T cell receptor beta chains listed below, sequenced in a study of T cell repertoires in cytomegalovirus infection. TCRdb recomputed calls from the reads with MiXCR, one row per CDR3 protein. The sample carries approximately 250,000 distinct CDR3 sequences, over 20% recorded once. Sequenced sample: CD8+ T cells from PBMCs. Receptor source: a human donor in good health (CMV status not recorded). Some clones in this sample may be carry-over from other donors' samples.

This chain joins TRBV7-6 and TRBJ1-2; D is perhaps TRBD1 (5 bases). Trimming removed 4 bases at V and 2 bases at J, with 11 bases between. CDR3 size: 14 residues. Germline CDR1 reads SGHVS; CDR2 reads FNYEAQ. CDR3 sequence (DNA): TGTGCCAGCAGCTCAGCGGGGCCAAACTATGGCTACACCTTC. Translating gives CASSSAGPNYGYTF.

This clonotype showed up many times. The CDR3 DNA reads as TGTGCCAGCAGCTCGAGGGCAGCCACAGATACGCAGTATTTT. Translating gives CASSSRAATDTQYF. The chain employs TRBV7-9 and TRBJ2-3; D is possibly TRBD2 (5 bases). Trimming cost V 4 bases and J 2 bases, with 10 bases left between them. Looked up from germline, CDR1 is SEHNR and CDR2 is FQNEAQ (reference sequence). The CDR3 spans 14 residues.

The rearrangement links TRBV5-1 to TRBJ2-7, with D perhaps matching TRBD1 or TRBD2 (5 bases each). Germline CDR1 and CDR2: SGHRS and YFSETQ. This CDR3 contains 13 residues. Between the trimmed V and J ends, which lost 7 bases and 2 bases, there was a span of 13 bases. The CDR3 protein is CASGRDDAYEQYF. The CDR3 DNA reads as TGCGCCAGCGGCCGGGACGACGCCTACGAGCAGTACTTC. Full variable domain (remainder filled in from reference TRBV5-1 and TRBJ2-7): KAGVTQTPRYLIKTRGQQVTLSCSPISGHRSVSWYQQTPGQGLQFLFEYFSETQRNKGNFPGRFSGRQFSNSRSEMNVSTLELGDSALYLCASGRDDAYEQYFGPGTRLTVT.

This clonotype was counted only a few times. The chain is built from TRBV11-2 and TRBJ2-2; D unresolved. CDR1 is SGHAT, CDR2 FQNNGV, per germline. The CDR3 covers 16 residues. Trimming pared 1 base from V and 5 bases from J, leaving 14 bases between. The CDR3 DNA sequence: TGTGCCAGCAGCTTAGTCTTTCATGAGAGGACCGGGGAGCTGTTTTTT. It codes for CASSLVFHERTGELFF.

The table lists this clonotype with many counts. CDR3 residues: CASSLVSGGATEETQYF. The CDR3 DNA reads as TGTGCCAGCAGTTTAGTTAGCGGGGGGGCGACGGAAGAGACCCAGTACTTC. The V gene is TRBV28, the J gene TRBJ2-5, with 11 bases matching TRBD2. V lost 2 bases, J lost 3 bases, and 8 bases stayed unmatched. Germline V gene lookup returns CDR1 MDHEN and CDR2 SYDVKM. The CDR3 covers 17 residues.

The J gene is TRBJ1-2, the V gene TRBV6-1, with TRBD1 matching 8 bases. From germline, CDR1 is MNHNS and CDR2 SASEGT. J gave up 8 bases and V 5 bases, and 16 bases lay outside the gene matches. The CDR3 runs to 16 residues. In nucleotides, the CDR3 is TGTGCCAGCAGTCCGGTGAAGACCGGGACAGGAAACGGCTACACCTTC. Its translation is CASSPVKTGTGNGYTF.

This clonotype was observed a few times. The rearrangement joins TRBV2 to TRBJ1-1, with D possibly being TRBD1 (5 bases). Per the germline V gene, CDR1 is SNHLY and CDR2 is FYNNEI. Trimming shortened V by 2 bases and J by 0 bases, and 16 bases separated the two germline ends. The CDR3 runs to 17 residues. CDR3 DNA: TGTGCCAGCAGTGAACCGGGGGGGATCCTAATGAACACTGAAGCTTTCTTT. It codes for CASSEPGGILMNTEAFF.

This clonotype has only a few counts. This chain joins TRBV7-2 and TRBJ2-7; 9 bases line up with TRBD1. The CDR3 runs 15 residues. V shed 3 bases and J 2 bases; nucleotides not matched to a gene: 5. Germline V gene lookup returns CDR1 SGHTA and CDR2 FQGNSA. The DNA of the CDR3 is TGTGCCAGCAGCTTCGCCGGGACAGGGACCTACGAGCAGTACTTC. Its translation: CASSFAGTGTYEQYF.

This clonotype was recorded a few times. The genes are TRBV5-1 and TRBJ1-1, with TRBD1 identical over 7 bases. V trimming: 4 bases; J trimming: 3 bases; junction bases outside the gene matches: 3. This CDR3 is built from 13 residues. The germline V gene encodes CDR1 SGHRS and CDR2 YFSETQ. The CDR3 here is CASSPGGYTEAFF. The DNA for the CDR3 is TGCGCCAGCAGCCCAGGGGGGTACACTGAAGCTTTCTTT.

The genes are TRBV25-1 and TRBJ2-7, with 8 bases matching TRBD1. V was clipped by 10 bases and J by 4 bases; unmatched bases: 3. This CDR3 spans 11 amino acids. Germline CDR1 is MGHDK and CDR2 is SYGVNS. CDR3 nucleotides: TGTGCCACCCGGACAGGGTACGAGCAGTACTTC. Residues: CATRTGYEQYF.

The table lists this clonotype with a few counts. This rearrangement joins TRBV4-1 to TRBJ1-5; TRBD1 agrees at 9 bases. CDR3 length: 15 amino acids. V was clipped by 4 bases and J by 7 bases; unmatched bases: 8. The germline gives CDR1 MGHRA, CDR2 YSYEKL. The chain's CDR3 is CASSRRTGDDQPQHF. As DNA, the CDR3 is TGCGCCAGCAGCCGCCGGACAGGGGACGACCAGCCCCAGCATTTT.

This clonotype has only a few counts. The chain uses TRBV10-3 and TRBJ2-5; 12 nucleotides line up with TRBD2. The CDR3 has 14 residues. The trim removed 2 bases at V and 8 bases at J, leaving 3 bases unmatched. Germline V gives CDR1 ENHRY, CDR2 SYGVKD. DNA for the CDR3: TGTGCCATCAGTGAGCCTAGCGGGGGGGCCACCCAGTACTTC. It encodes CAISEPSGGATQYF.

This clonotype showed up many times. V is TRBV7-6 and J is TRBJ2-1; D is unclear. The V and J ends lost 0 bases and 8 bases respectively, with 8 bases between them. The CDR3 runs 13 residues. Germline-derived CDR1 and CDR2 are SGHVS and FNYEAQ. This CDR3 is CASSLARSYEQFF. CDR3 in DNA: TGTGCCAGCAGCTTAGCGCGGTCATATGAGCAGTTCTTC.

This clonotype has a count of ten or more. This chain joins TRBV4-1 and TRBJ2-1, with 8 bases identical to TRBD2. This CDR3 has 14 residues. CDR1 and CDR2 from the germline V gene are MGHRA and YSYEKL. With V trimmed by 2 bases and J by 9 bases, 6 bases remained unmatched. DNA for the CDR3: TGCGCCAGCAGCCAACCAGGACTAGCTGGTGAGCAGTTCTTC. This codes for CASSQPGLAGEQFF.

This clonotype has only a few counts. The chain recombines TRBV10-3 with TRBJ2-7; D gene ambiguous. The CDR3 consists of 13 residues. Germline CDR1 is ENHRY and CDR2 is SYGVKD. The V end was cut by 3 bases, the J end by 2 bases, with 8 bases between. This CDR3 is CAISDPLTYEQYF. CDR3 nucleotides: TGTGCCATCAGTGACCCCTTAACCTACGAGCAGTACTTC.

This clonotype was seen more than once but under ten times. CDR3 sequence reads: CASSHDGSSGNQPQHF. CDR3 sequence (DNA): TGTGCCAGCAGCCATGACGGGAGCTCGGGCAATCAGCCCCAGCATTTT. The chain recombines TRBV4-2 with TRBJ1-5; D is uncertain. Per germline, CDR1 LGHNA and CDR2 YNFKEQ. Trimming took 3 bases from V and 2 from J, leaving 14 bases between them. This CDR3 region has 16 residues.

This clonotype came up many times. The CDR3 sequence is CASSLALGFRGTDTQYF. In nucleotides, the CDR3 is TGTGCCAGCAGCTTAGCGCTTGGGTTCAGAGGGACAGATACGCAGTATTTT. The chain combines TRBV7-8 with TRBJ2-3, with a weak D call TRBD2 (5 bases). CDR1 and CDR2 (germline): SGHVS, FQNEAQ. Trimming left V 0 bases short and J 3 bases short, with 16 bases between. There are 17 residues in the CDR3. Using reference TRBV7-8 and TRBJ2-3 for the parts outside the CDR3, the full variable domain is GAGVSQSPRYKVAKRGQDVALRCDPISGHVSLFWYQQALGQGPEFLTYFQNEAQLDKSGLPSDRFFAERPEGSVSTLKIQRTQQEDSAVYLCASSLALGFRGTDTQYFGPGTRLTVL.

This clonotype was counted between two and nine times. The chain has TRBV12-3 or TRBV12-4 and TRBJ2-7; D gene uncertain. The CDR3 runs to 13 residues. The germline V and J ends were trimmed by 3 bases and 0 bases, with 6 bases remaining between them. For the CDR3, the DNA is TGTGCCAGCAGTTTTTACAACTCCTACGAGCAGTACTTC. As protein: CASSFYNSYEQYF.

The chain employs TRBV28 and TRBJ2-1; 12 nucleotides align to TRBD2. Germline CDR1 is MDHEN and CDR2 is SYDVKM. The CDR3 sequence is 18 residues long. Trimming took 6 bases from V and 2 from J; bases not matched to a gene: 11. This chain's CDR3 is CASSRGPLAGGPYNEQFF. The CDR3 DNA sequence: TGTGCCAGCAGCCGGGGCCCTCTAGCGGGGGGGCCCTACAATGAGCAGTTCTTC.

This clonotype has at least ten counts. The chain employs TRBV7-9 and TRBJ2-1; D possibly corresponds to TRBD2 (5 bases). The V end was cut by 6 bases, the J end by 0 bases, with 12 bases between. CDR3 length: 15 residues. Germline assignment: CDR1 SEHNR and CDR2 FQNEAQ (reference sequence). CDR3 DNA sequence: TGTGCCAGCAGGCCCGGACTGACCTCCTACAATGAGCAGTTCTTC. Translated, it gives CASRPGLTSYNEQFF.

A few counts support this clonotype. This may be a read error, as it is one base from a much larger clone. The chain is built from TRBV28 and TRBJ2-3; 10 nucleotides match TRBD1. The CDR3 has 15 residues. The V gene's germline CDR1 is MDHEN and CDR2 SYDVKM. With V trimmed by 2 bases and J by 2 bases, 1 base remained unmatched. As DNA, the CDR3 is TGTGCCAGCAGTTTAGGGACAGGGGACACAGATACGCAGTATTTT. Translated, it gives CASSLGTGDTDTQYF.